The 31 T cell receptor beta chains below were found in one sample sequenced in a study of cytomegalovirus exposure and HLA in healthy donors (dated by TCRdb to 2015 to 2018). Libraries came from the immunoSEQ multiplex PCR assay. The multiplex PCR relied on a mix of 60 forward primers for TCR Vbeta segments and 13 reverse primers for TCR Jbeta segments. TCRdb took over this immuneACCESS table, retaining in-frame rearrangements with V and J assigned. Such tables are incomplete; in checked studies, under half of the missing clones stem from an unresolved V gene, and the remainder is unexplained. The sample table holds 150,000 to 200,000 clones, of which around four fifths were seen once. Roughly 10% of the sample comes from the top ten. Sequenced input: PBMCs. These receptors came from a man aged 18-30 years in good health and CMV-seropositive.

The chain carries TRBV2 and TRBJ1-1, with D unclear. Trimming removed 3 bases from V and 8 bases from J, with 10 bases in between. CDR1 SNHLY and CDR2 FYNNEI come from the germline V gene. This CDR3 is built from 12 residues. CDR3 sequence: CASSERKLEAFF. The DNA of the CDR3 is TGTGCCAGCAGTGAGCGGAAATTAGAAGCTTTCTTT.

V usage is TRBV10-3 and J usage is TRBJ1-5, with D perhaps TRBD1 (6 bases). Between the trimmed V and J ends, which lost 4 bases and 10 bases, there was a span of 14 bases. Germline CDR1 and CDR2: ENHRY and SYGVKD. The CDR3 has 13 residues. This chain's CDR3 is CAISADRISPQHF. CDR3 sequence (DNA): TGTGCCATCAGTGCTGACAGGATTTCCCCCCAGCATTTT.

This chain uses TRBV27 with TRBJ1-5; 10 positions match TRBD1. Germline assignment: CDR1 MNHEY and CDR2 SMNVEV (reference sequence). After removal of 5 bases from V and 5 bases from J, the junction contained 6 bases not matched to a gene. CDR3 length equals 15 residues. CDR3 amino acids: CASSQGQGQDQPQHF. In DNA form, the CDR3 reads TGTGCCAGCAGTCAGGGACAGGGGCAGGATCAGCCCCAGCATTTT.

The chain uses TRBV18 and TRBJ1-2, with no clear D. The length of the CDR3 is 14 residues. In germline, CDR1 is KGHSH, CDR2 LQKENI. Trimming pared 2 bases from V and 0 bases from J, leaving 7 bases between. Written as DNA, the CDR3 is TGTGCCAGCTCACCAGGCACCGCTAACTATGGCTACACCTTC. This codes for CASSPGTANYGYTF.

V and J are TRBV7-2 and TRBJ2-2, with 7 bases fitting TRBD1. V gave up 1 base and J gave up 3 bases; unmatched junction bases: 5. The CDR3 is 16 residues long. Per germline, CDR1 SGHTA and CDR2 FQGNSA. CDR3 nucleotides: TGTGCCAGCAGCTTAGGGGACAGACTTTACACCGGGGAGCTGTTTTTT. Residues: CASSLGDRLYTGELFF.

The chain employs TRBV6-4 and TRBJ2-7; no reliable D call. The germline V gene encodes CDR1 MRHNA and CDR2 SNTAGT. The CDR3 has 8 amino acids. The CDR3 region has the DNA TGTACCGGGTACGAGCAGTACTTC. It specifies CTGYEQYF.

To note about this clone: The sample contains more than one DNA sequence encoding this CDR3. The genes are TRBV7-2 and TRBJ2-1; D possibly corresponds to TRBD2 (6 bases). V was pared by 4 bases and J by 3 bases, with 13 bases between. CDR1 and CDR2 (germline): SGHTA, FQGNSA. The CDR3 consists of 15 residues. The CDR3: CASSSTSDFYNEQFF. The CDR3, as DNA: TGTGCCAGCAGCTCGACTAGTGACTTCTACAATGAGCAGTTCTTC.

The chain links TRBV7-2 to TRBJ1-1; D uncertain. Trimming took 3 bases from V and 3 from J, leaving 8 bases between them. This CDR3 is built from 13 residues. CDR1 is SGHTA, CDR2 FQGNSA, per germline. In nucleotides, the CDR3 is TGTGCCAGCAGCTTGTTTGACTACACTGAAGCTTTCTTT. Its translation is CASSLFDYTEAFF.

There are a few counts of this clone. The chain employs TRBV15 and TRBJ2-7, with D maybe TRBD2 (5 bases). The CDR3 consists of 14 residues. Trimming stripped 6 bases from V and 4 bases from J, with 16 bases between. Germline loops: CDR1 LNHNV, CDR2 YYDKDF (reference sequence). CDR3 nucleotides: TGTGCCACCAGTACCCGGGGAGTAGGGTACGAGCAGTACTTC. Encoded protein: CATSTRGVGYEQYF.

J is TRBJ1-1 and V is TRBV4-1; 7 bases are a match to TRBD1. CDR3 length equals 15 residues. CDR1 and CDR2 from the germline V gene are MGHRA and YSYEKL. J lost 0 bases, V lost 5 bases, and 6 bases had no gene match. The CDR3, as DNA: TGCGCCAGCAGCACCCGACAGGGAATGAACACTGAAGCTTTCTTT. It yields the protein CASSTRQGMNTEAFF.

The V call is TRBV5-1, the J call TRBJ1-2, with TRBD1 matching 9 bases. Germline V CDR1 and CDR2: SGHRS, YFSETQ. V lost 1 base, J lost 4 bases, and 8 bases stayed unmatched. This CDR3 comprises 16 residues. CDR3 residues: CASSLPRTGASYGYTF. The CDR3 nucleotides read TGCGCCAGCAGCTTGCCCAGGACAGGGGCCTCCTATGGCTACACCTTC.

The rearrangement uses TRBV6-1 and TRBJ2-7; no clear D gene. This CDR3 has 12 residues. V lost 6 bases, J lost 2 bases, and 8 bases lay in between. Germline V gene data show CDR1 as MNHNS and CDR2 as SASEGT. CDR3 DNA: TGTGCCAGCAGAGAATATACCTACGAGCAGTACTTC. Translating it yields CASREYTYEQYF.

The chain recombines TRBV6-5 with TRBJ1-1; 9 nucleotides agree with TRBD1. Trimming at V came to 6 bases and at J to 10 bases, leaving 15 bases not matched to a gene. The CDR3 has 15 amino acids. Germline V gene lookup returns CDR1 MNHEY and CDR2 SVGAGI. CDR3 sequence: CASSPGTGRVAVAFF. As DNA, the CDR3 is TGTGCCAGCAGCCCCGGGACAGGGAGGGTAGCTGTAGCTTTCTTT.

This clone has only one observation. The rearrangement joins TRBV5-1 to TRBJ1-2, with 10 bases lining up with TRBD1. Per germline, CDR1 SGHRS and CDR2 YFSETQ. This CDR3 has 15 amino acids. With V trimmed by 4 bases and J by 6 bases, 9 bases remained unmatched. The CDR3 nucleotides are TGCGCCAGCAGCCCCGACAGGGGGCGACTTAATGGCTACACCTTC. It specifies CASSPDRGRLNGYTF.

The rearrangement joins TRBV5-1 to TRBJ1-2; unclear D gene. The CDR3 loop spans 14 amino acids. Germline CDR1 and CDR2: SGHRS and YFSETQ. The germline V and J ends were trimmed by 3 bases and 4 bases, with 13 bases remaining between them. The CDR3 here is CASSSPDYIYGYTF. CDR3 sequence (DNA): TGCGCCAGCAGCTCTCCGGACTACATCTATGGCTACACCTTC.

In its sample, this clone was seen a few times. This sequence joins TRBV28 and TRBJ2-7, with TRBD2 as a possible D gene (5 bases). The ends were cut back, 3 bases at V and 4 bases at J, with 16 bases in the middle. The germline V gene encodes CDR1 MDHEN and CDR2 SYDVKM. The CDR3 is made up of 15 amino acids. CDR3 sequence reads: CASSLGVGMNYEQYF. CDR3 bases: TGTGCCAGCAGTTTGGGAGTGGGGATGAATTACGAGCAGTACTTC.

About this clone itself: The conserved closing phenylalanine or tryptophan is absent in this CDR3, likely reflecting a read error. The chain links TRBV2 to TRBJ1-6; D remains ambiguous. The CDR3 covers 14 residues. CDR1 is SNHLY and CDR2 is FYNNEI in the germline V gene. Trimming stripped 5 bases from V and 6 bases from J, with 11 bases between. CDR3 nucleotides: TGTGCCAGCAGTCTCCGGGATTCTAATTCACCCCTCCACCTT. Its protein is CASSLRDSNSPLHL.

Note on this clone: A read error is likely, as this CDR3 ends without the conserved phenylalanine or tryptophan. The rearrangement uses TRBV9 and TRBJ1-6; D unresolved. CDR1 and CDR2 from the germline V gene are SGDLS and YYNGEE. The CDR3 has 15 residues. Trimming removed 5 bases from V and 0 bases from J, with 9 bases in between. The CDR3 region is CASSPSSSYNSPLHL. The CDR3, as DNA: TGTGCCAGCAGTCCTTCTAGCTCCTATAATTCACCCCTCCACCTT.

CDR3 sequence reads: CASSDPPPMGGKLFF. The CDR3 nucleotides read TGTGCCAGCAGTGATCCCCCTCCAATGGGAGGAAAACTGTTTTTT. The rearrangement uses TRBV25-1 and TRBJ1-4, with D uncertain. The CDR3 sequence is 15 residues long. Germline V lookup: CDR1 MGHDK, CDR2 SYGVNS. With 3 bases removed from V and 10 bases from J, the gap between germline ends came to 18 bases. Full variable domain (missing parts from reference TRBV25-1 and TRBJ1-4): EADIYQTPRYLVIGTGKKITLECSQTMGHDKMYWYQQDPGMELHLIHYSYGVNSTEKGDLSSESTVSRIRTEHFPLTLESARPSHTSQYLCASSDPPPMGGKLFFGSGTQLSVL.

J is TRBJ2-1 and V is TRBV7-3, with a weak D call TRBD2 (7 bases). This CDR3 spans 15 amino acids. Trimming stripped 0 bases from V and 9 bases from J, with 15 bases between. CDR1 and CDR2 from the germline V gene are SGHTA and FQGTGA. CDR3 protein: CASSLTIVGGAEQFF. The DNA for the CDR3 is TGTGCCAGCAGCTTAACGATAGTGGGGGGGGCTGAGCAGTTCTTC. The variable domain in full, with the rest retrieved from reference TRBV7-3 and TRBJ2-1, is GAGVSQTPSNKVTEKGKYVELRCDPISGHTALYWYRQSLGQGPEFLIYFQGTGAADDSGLPNDRFFAVRPEGSVSTLKIQRTERGDSAVYLCASSLTIVGGAEQFFGPGTRLTVL.

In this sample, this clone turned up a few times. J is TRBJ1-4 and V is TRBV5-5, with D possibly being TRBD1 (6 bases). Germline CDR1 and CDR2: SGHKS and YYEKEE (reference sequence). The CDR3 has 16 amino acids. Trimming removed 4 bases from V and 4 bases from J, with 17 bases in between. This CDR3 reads CASSQDKGVLNEKLFF. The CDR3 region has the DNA TGTGCCAGCAGCCAAGATAAGGGGGTTCTTAATGAAAAACTGTTTTTT.

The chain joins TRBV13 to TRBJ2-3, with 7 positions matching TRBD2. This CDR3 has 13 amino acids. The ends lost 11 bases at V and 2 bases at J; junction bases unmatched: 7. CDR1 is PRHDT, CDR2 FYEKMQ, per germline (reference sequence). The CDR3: CAVRAGFTDTQYF. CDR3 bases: TGTGCCGTTAGAGCGGGGTTCACAGATACGCAGTATTTT. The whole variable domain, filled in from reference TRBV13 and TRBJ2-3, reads AAGVIQSPRHLIKEKRETATLKCYPIPRHDTVYWYQQGPGQDPQFLISFYEKMQSDKGSIPDRFSAQQFSDYHSELNMSSLELGDSALYFCAVRAGFTDTQYFGPGTRLTVL.

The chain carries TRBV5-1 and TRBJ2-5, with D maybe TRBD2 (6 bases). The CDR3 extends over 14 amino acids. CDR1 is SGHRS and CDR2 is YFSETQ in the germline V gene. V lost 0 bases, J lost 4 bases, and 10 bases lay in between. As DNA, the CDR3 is TGCGCCAGCAGCTTGGTGGGGGGTTCAGAGACCCAGTACTTC. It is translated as CASSLVGGSETQYF. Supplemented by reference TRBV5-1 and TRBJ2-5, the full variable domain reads KAGVTQTPRYLIKTRGQQVTLSCSPISGHRSVSWYQQTPGQGLQFLFEYFSETQRNKGNFPGRFSGRQFSNSRSEMNVSTLELGDSALYLCASSLVGGSETQYFGPGTRLLVL.

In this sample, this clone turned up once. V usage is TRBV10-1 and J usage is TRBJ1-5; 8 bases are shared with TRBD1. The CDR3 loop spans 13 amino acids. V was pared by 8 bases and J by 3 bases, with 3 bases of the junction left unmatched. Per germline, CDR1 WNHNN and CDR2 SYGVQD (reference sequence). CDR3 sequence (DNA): TGCGCCAGCTCGACAGGGGTCAATCAGCCCCAGCATTTT. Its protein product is CASSTGVNQPQHF.

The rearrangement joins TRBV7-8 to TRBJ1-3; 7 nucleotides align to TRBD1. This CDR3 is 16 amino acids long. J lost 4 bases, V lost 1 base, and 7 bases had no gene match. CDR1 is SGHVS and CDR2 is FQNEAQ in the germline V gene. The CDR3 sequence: CASSLGAQGRGNTIYF. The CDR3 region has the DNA TGTGCCAGCAGCTTAGGAGCACAGGGGCGAGGAAACACCATATATTTT.

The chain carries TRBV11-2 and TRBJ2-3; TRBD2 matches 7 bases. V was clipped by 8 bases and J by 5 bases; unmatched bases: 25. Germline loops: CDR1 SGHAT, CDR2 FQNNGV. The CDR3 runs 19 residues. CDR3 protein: CASSGLVGGFSIRGDTQYF. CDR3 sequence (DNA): TGTGCCAGCTCTGGGCTAGTGGGGGGGTTCTCTATCCGTGGAGATACGCAGTATTTT.

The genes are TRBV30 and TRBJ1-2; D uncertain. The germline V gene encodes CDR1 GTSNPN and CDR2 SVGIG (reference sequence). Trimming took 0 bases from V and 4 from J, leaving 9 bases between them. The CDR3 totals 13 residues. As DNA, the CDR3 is TGTGCCTGGAGTGTCGGGGAGAGCTATGGCTACACCTTC. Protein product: CAWSVGESYGYTF.

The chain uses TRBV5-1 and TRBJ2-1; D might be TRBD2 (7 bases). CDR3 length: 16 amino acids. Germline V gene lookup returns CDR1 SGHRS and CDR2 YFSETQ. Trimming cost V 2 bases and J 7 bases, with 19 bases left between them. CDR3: CASSLIVGGLINEQFF. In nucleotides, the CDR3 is TGCGCCAGCAGCTTAATAGTGGGGGGGCTCATAAATGAGCAGTTCTTC. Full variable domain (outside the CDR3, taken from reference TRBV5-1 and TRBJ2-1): KAGVTQTPRYLIKTRGQQVTLSCSPISGHRSVSWYQQTPGQGLQFLFEYFSETQRNKGNFPGRFSGRQFSNSRSEMNVSTLELGDSALYLCASSLIVGGLINEQFFGPGTRLTVL.

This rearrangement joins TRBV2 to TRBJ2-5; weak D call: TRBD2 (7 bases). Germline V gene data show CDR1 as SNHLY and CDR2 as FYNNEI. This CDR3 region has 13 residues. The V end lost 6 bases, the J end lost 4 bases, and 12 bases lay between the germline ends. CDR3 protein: CASSGGLGETQYF. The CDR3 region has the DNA TGTGCCAGCAGCGGGGGGCTCGGAGAGACCCAGTACTTC.

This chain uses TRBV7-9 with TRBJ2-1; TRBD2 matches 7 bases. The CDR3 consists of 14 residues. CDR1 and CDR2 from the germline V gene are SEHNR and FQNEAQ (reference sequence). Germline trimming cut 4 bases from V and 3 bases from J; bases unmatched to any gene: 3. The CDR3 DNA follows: TGTGCCAGCAGCTCGGGACTAAACTACAATGAGCAGTTCTTC. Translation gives CASSSGLNYNEQFF.

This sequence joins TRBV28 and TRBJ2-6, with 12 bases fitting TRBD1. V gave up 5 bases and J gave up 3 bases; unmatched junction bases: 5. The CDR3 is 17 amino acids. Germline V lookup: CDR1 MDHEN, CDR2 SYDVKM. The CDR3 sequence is CASSTGTGGFGANVLTF. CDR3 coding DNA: TGTGCCAGCAGTACCGGGACAGGGGGCTTTGGGGCCAACGTCCTGACTTTC. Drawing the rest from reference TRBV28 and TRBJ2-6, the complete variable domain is DVKVTQSSRYLVKRTGEKVFLECVQDMDHENMFWYRQDPGLGLRLIYFSYDVKMKEKGDIPEGYSVSREKKERFSLILESASTNQTSMYLCASSTGTGGFGANVLTFGAGSRLTVL.